One and the same sample provided the 24 T cell receptor beta chains below, sequenced in a study of shared clonotypes between healthy human individuals. This table comes from immunoSEQ multiplex PCR, and its TCRdb copy is limited to in-frame clones, with some not included. The sample contains some 2,000,000 clones, around 96% of which appear only once. Naive CD8 populations comprised CD45RO-negative cells positively selected for CCR7, excluding terminally differentiated effector memory CD45RA+ cells. The sequencing input was naive CD8+ T cells sorted from blood. These receptors came from a young man in good health.

A note on this clone: The sample carries other DNA sequences with the same CDR3. The rearrangement links TRBV7-6 to TRBJ1-6; tentative D call: TRBD1 (5 bases). The CDR3 has 13 amino acids. V was cut by 1 base and J by 8 bases, with 6 bases left in between. In germline, CDR1 is SGHVS, CDR2 FNYEAQ. The CDR3 nucleotides are TGTGCCAGCAGCTTAGGGGGGGATTCACCCCTCCACTTT. It codes for CASSLGGDSPLHF. The full variable domain, in which reference TRBV7-6 and TRBJ1-6 provide the parts outside the CDR3, is GAGVSQSPRYKVTKRGQDVALRCDPISGHVSLYWYRQALGQGPEFLTYFNYEAQQDKSGLPNDRFSAERPEGSISTLTIQRTEQRDSAMYRCASSLGGDSPLHFGNGTRLTVT.

The chain combines TRBV6-1 with TRBJ2-7, with D possibly matching TRBD2 (5 bases). Germline V lookup: CDR1 MNHNS, CDR2 SASEGT. This CDR3 comprises 13 residues. Trimming cost V 6 bases and J 4 bases, with 13 bases left between them. CDR3 coding DNA: TGTGCCAGCAGAATGGCTAGCTGGTACGAGCAGTACTTC. It is translated as CASRMASWYEQYF.

The V gene is TRBV7-6, the J gene TRBJ2-5; 13 bases map to TRBD2. J was trimmed by 3 bases and V by 5 bases; bases with no gene match: 12. The length of the CDR3 is 18 residues. Germline-derived CDR1 and CDR2 are SGHVS and FNYEAQ. The CDR3 region is CASSTGLAGAPMEETQYF. The CDR3 DNA reads as TGTGCCAGCAGCACCGGACTAGCGGGGGCCCCAATGGAAGAGACCCAGTACTTC.

To note about this clone: The sample contains more than one DNA sequence encoding this CDR3. The genes are TRBV4-3 and TRBJ2-7; TRBD1 might be the D (5 bases). CDR3 length equals 14 residues. The V and J ends lost 3 bases and 1 base respectively, with 10 bases between them. CDR1 is LGHNA, CDR2 YSLEER, per germline. This CDR3 reads CASSHGTGSYEQYF. The DNA for the CDR3 is TGCGCCAGCAGCCACGGCACAGGATCCTACGAGCAGTACTTC.

The genes are TRBV5-4 and TRBJ2-7; D uncertain. With 0 bases removed from V and 5 bases from J, the gap between germline ends came to 3 bases. The CDR3 covers 11 residues. Per germline, CDR1 SGHNT and CDR2 YYREEE (reference sequence). In DNA form, the CDR3 reads TGTGCCAGCAGCTTGGAGGACGAGCAGTACTTC. Translated, it gives CASSLEDEQYF.

V is TRBV13 and J is TRBJ2-3; either TRBD1 or TRBD2 may fit D (5 bases each). The CDR3 has 16 amino acids. V lost 1 base, J lost 2 bases, and 13 bases lay in between. Germline V gene sequence: CDR1 PRHDT, CDR2 FYEKMQ (reference sequence). In DNA, the CDR3 is TGTGCCAGCAGCTTAGAAGGGACCTCCTACACAGATACGCAGTATTTT. Translated, it gives CASSLEGTSYTDTQYF.

The genes are TRBV4-1 and TRBJ2-2; D gene uncertain. CDR3 size: 18 residues. Germline lookup yields CDR1 MGHRA and CDR2 YSYEKL. V was clipped by 1 base and J by 0 bases, with 15 bases between them. The CDR3 spells CASSQVRLALTNTGELFF. The DNA for the CDR3 is TGCGCCAGCAGCCAAGTGAGGTTGGCTCTCACGAACACCGGGGAGCTGTTTTTT.

The chain carries TRBV9 and TRBJ1-1, with D perhaps TRBD1 (5 bases). The CDR3 covers 13 residues. The V gene's germline CDR1 is SGDLS and CDR2 YYNGEE. The V gene lost 3 bases and the J gene lost 0 bases, with 6 bases spanning the gap. The CDR3 nucleotides are TGTGCCAGCAGCGAGGGGCTGAACACTGAAGCTTTCTTT. Protein: CASSEGLNTEAFF.

A few counts support this clone. This specimen includes other DNA sequences encoding the same CDR3. The chain carries TRBV5-1 and TRBJ2-7, with no clear D. The CDR3 spans 12 residues. Trimming cost V 1 base and J 3 bases, with 5 bases left between them. The germline V gene encodes CDR1 SGHRS and CDR2 YFSETQ. The CDR3 region has the DNA TGCGCCAGCAGCTTGAACAGCTACGAGCAGTACTTC. This codes for CASSLNSYEQYF.

As to this clone: Other nucleotide sequences in the sample specify the same CDR3. The V call is TRBV29-1, the J call TRBJ1-1; tentative D call: TRBD1 (5 bases). Germline V gene data show CDR1 as SQVTM and CDR2 as ANQGSEA. Trimming left V 3 bases short and J 6 bases short, with 8 bases between. The CDR3 has 11 amino acids. The CDR3 loop reads CSVEGTAEAFF. The CDR3 nucleotides read TGCAGCGTTGAGGGGACGGCTGAAGCTTTCTTT.

The genes are TRBV6-1 and TRBJ1-1; D not certain. The V end lost 0 bases, the J end lost 4 bases, and 12 bases lay between the germline ends. The CDR3 loop spans 15 amino acids. Germline V gene data show CDR1 as MNHNS and CDR2 as SASEGT. CDR3 sequence (DNA): TGTGCCAGCAGTGAAGCGTGGGTTGTCGGCACTGAAGCTTTCTTT. The encoded protein is CASSEAWVVGTEAFF.

V gene TRBV6-9 combines with J gene TRBJ1-5; possible D gene TRBD1, 5 bases. Germline lookup yields CDR1 MNHGY and CDR2 SVAAGI. The CDR3 has 17 residues. Trimming left V 6 bases short and J 0 bases short, with 18 bases between. The CDR3 spells CASRVTGTDYSNQPQHF. The CDR3 nucleotides read TGTGCCAGCAGAGTTACCGGGACGGATTATAGCAATCAGCCCCAGCATTTT.

The chain combines TRBV5-5 with TRBJ2-7, with D tentatively TRBD2 (6 bases). V was clipped by 4 bases and J by 6 bases, with 20 bases between them. The CDR3 is 15 amino acids. CDR1 is SGHKS and CDR2 is YYEKEE in the germline V gene (reference sequence). The CDR3 DNA is TGTGCCAGCAGCACCGCTCCGGGACTCCCCTTCGAGCAGTACTTC. Protein sequence: CASSTAPGLPFEQYF.

This clone was observed once. At the DNA level, this CDR3 is encoded by other sequences in the same sample as well. The gene calls are TRBV27 and TRBJ2-7, with a tentative D call TRBD1 (6 bases). There are 14 residues in the CDR3. Germline V gene data show CDR1 as MNHEY and CDR2 as SMNVEV (reference sequence). V dropped 2 bases and J dropped 3 bases, with 11 bases sitting between them. The CDR3 DNA follows: TGTGCCAGCAGTTTAGGGCAGGGGATCTACGAGCAGTACTTC. The encoded protein is CASSLGQGIYEQYF.

The chain joins TRBV30 to TRBJ1-1; D call uncertain. Per germline, CDR1 GTSNPN and CDR2 SVGIG (reference sequence). The CDR3 loop spans 11 amino acids. In DNA form, the CDR3 reads TGTGGGATCGGTTGGGGCACTGAAGCTTTCTTT. This translates into CGIGWGTEAFF.

The J gene is TRBJ1-1, the V gene TRBV6-5; 7 positions match TRBD1. This CDR3 comprises 12 residues. With 2 bases clipped from V and 8 bases from J, the junction kept 2 bases outside the gene matches. CDR1 MNHEY and CDR2 SVGAGI come from the germline V gene. In nucleotides, the CDR3 is TGTGCCAGCAGTTACGACAGGGTAGAAGCTTTCTTT. Its protein is CASSYDRVEAFF.

The chain uses TRBV25-1 and TRBJ2-7, with D unclear. Trimming left V 2 bases short and J 5 bases short, with 10 bases between. Germline V gene data show CDR1 as MGHDK and CDR2 as SYGVNS. The CDR3 is 13 residues long. The CDR3 reads CASSEVGFHEQYF. The CDR3 DNA reads as TGTGCCAGCAGTGAAGTGGGTTTTCACGAGCAGTACTTC.

V usage is TRBV30 and J usage is TRBJ2-7; D may be TRBD2 (6 bases). Germline CDR1 reads GTSNPN; CDR2 reads SVGIG (reference sequence). This CDR3 has 13 residues. With 7 bases removed from V and 6 bases from J, the gap between germline ends came to 19 bases. This CDR3 is CASLGGTDFEQYF. CDR3 in DNA: TGTGCCTCATTGGGCGGGACGGACTTCGAGCAGTACTTC.

The chain carries TRBV5-5 and TRBJ1-6, with D maybe TRBD1 (6 bases). The germline V gene encodes CDR1 SGHKS and CDR2 YYEKEE (reference sequence). Trimming took off 4 bases at V and 7 bases at J, with 24 bases between the two ends. There are 18 residues in the CDR3. Here the CDR3 DNA reads TGTGCCAGCAGCACCCTCTTGGGGGGCGCCTTTATGAATTCACCCCTCCACTTT. This gives the protein CASSTLLGGAFMNSPLHF.

V and J are TRBV30 and TRBJ2-2, with a weak D call TRBD1 (5 bases). CDR1 is GTSNPN, CDR2 SVGIG, per germline (reference sequence). CDR3 length equals 13 residues. The V and J ends lost 4 bases and 7 bases respectively, with 13 bases between them. Here the CDR3 reads CAWTMAGYGELFF. The CDR3 DNA follows: TGTGCCTGGACAATGGCAGGGTACGGGGAGCTGTTTTTT.

The chain is built from TRBV6-5 and TRBJ1-2; D gene ambiguous. The CDR3 length is 14 residues. Germline V gene data show CDR1 as MNHEY and CDR2 as SVGAGI. Trimming stripped 0 bases from V and 6 bases from J, with 11 bases between. The DNA for the CDR3 is TGTGCCAGCAGTTACTCGGGCGCAACCGATGGCTACACCTTC. As protein: CASSYSGATDGYTF.

The CDR3 coding sequence is TGTGCCAGCTCACCACGGAGGGGGCGCGGGTATGGCTACACCTTC. Translated: CASSPRRGRGYGYTF. This chain joins TRBV18 and TRBJ1-2, with TRBD1 matching over 7 bases. The V gene end was trimmed by 1 base and the J gene end by 5 bases; junction bases not matched to a gene: 7. The length of the CDR3 is 15 residues. Germline V gene lookup returns CDR1 KGHSH and CDR2 LQKENI.

The chain is built from TRBV5-6 and TRBJ1-2; 9 nucleotides agree with TRBD1. Trimming cost V 0 bases and J 4 bases; bases outside gene matches: 1. CDR3 length: 14 amino acids. Germline lookup yields CDR1 SGHDT and CDR2 YYEEEE. The CDR3 coding sequence is TGTGCCAGCAGCTTGGGACAGGGGGTCTATGGCTACACCTTC. This sequence encodes CASSLGQGVYGYTF.

The chain couples TRBV19 to TRBJ2-7, with TRBD1 as a possible D gene (6 bases). The CDR3 is 13 amino acids. The V and J ends lost 8 bases and 3 bases respectively, with 14 bases between them. In germline, CDR1 is LNHDA, CDR2 SQIVND (reference sequence). The DNA of the CDR3 is TGTGCCAGTTCGGACAGCGCTAGCTACGAGCAGTACTTC. Translating gives CASSDSASYEQYF.